This T cell receptor (beta chain) is from a study of identical twins. Study results and limitations: Fewer insertions were carried by abundant cord blood beta clonotypes, but none was seen in memory repertoires. Researchers reported excess low generation probability among twin-shared out-of-frame alpha sequences.

This clonotype was observed a few times. Its antigen is undetermined. Each CDR3 protein gets one entry after TCRdb re-called the 5' RACE reads with MiXCR. The sample gives around 690,000 distinct CDR3 sequences, over 20% of which show up once; about 4.5% is in the top ten. Germline CDR1 is DFQATT and CDR2 is SNEGSKA (reference sequence). V trimming: 2 bases; J trimming: 6 bases; junction bases outside the gene matches: 4. The CDR3 is 14 residues long. These data are also associated with another study on T cells expressing NK-cell markers. This second report adds: Seven of the eight sequenced donors were HCMV-seropositive; one was seronegative.

The TCR sequence derives from a woman aged 18-29 years in good health. Sequencing input: PBMCs. The rearrangement joins TRBV20-1 to TRBJ2-7, with 13 bases lining up with TRBD2. CDR3 sequence reads: CSARPGLAGSEQYF. Here the CDR3 DNA reads TGCAGTGCTAGACCGGGACTAGCGGGAAGCGAGCAGTACTTC.